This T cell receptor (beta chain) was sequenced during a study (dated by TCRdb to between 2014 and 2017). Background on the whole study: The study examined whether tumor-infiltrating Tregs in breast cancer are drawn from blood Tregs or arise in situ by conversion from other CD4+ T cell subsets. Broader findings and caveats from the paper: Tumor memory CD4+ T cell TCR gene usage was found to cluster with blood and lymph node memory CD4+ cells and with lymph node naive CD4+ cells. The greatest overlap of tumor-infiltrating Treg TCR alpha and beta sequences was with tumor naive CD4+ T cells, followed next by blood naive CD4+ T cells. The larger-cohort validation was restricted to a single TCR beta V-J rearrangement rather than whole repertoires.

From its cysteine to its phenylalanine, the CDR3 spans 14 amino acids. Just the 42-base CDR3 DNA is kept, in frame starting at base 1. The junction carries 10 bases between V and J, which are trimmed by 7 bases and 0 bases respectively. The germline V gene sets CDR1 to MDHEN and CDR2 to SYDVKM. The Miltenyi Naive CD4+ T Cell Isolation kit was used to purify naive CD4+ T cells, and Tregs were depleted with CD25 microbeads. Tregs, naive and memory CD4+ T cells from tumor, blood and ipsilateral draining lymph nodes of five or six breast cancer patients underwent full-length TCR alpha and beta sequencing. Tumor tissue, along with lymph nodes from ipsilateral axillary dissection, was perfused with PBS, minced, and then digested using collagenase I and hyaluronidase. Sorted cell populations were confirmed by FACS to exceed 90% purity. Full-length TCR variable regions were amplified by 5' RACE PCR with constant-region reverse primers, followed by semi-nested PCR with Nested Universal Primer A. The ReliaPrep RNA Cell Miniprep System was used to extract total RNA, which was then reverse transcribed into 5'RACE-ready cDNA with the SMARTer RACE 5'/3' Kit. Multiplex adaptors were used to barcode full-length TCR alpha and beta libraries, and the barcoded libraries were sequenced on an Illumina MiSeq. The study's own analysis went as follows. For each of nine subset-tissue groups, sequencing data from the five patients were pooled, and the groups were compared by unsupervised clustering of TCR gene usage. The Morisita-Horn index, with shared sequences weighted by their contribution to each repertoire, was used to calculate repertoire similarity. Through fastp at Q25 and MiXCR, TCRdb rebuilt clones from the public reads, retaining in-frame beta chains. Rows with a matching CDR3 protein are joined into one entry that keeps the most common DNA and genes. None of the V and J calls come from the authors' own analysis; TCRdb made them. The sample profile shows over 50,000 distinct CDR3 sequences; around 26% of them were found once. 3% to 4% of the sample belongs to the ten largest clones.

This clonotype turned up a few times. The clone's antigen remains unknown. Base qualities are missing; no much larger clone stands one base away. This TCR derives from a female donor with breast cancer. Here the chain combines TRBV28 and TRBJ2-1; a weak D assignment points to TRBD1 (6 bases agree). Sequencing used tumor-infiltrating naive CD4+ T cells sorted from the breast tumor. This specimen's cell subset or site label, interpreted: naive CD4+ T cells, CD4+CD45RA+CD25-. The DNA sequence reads TGTGCCAGCATCGGACAGCACTCCTACAATGAGCAGTTCTTC. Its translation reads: CASIGQHSYNEQFF.